This TCR beta chain is drawn from a study of cytomegalovirus exposure and HLA in healthy donors. The CDR3 length is 13 residues. The germline V gene encodes CDR1 SGHRS and CDR2 YFSETQ. Trimming left V 1 base short and J 6 bases short, with 9 bases between. The PCR ran on 60 Vbeta and 13 Jbeta primers. Some clones are missing from TCRdb's copy, which holds only in-frame ones; the method was immunoSEQ multiplex PCR. The table shows approximately 160,000 clones, with around 82% occurring only once. Sample: PBMCs. This sequence joins TRBV5-1 and TRBJ2-3; D unresolved. This TCR derives from a male donor in good health and CMV-seronegative. CDR3 region: CASSLTERDTQYF. CDR3 nucleotide sequence: TGCGCCAGCAGCTTGACTGAGCGCGATACGCAGTATTTT.